This T cell receptor beta chain was found in a study of blood T cell repertoires in COVID-19. Looking at the study overall: The study drew acute and convalescent COVID-19 samples from the United States, Italy and Spain. In each case, the material was cDNA or gDNA derived from T cells, B-cell-depleted T cells, or PBMCs.

CDR3 length equals 14 residues. CDR1 and CDR2 (germline): SGHNT, YYREEE (reference sequence). Unmatched junction bases numbered 2, after V lost 0 bases and J lost 7 bases. Judged by abundance, this clone is medium-sized. In the original processing: Reference gene primer amplification yielded estimated nucleated cell counts. Some clones are missing from TCRdb's copy, which holds only in-frame ones; the method was immunoSEQ multiplex PCR. V, J and clone size reflect that table, while D and trimming were determined from the DNA. The sample holds about 170,000 clones, 80% to 90% seen once. Seattle patients were enrolled during active infection and followed longitudinally.

The sequence came from a woman between 65 and 79 years old with COVID-19, enrolled during active disease. The rearrangement links TRBV5-4 to TRBJ1-2; 11 bases are a match to TRBD1. The sample taken for sequencing was peripheral blood. The CDR3 DNA sequence: TGTGCCAGCAGCTTGGCCGGGACAGGGGGTGGCTACACCTTC. Translated, it gives CASSLAGTGGGYTF.